A single T cell receptor (beta chain) is shown here with its context. Its target is unknown. A single base separates this from a much larger clone, so it may be a read error. From the PCR reads, TCRdb called clonotypes with MiXCR, one entry per CDR3 protein. The sample has a few hundred thousand distinct CDR3 sequences, roughly 23% seen once; the top ten hold roughly 0.7%. Germline V gene data show CDR1 as SQVTM and CDR2 as ANQGSEA. V gave up 4 bases and J gave up 6 bases, with 12 bases separating them. This CDR3 is built from 12 residues. The record originates from a study of molecular identifiers for immune sequencing clone quantification. Study observations and caveats: Clones carrying above 20 RNA copies accounted for over 97% of effector molecules, under 1% in naive cells. Spiked-in Jurkat TCR RNA corresponding to one cell was reported as detectable against approximately 900,000 naive cells.

The chain recombines TRBV29-1 with TRBJ1-1, with D perhaps matching TRBD1 (6 bases). Sequenced material: naive CD8+ T cells from blood, with Jurkat cell RNA spiked in. The subset was: FACS-sorted CD8+CD4-CCR7+CD45RA+ naive T cells. The origin of this receptor is a human donor in good health. Some libraries in this study had Jurkat cell RNA spiked in. The CDR3 DNA sequence: TGCAGCGTTGTACAGGGTGGCTCTGAAGCTTTCTTT. Translated, it gives CSVVQGGSEAFF.